Following are 15 T cell receptor beta chains from one sample sequenced in a study of CXCR3-negative and CXCR3-positive naive CD8 T cells (dated by TCRdb to between 2018 and 2021). Instrument on record: NextSeq 550. The Human TCR Profiling Kit (MiLaboratory) was used to prepare UMI-labeled 5' RACE TRB cDNA libraries. TCRdb reprocessed the reads and assigns one entry to each CDR3 protein sequence, leaving out DNA. The table held for this sample gives roughly 70,000 distinct CDR3 sequences. The top ten clones comprise roughly 1.5% of the sample. Sequencing was done on a sample of naive CXCR3- CD8+ T cells from blood. Explained via the paper, the cell subset or site label denotes: CD45RO-CCR7+CD27+CD95- naive CD8+ T cells lacking CXCR3 (TNR3-). Source of these receptors: a human donor in good health. Some clones in this sample may be carry-over from other donors' samples.

This sequence joins TRBV29-1 and TRBJ2-3; TCRdb selects TRBD1, and the lack of DNA leaves this call unchecked. This CDR3 is built from 14 residues. Per germline, CDR1 SQVTM and CDR2 ANQGSEA. CDR3 residues: CSVEARTGADTQYF.

This chain links TRBV7-9 with TRBJ1-2; as DNA is missing, the TRBD1 call by TCRdb cannot be tested. The CDR3 length is 11 residues. CDR1 SEHNR and CDR2 FQNEAQ come from the germline V gene (reference sequence). CDR3 amino acids: CASSYGDGYTF.

The chain carries TRBV20-1 and TRBJ2-7. This CDR3 is built from 13 residues. CDR1 DFQATT and CDR2 SNEGSKA come from the germline V gene (reference sequence). This chain's CDR3 is CSAREAGSYEQYF.

The genes are TRBV14 and TRBJ2-2. The CDR3 totals 18 residues. Germline CDR1 SGHDN, CDR2 FVKESK. This chain's CDR3 is CASSQDPERPMNTGELFF.

The V and J genes are TRBV7-2 and TRBJ1-6; TCRdb's assignment of TRBD1 cannot be checked, as there is no DNA. This CDR3 spans 14 amino acids. Germline CDR1 SGHTA, CDR2 FQGNSA. CDR3 sequence: CASTWRGGNSPLHF.

This rearrangement joins TRBV28 to TRBJ2-7; the D call of TRBD1 rests on TCRdb alone, since no DNA is present to check it. The germline gives CDR1 MDHEN, CDR2 SYDVKM. The CDR3 runs to 17 residues. The CDR3: CASSLTRDTPASYEQYF.

The chain has TRBV27 and TRBJ2-7; the D call from TCRdb, TRBD2, cannot be confirmed without DNA. Germline CDR1 and CDR2: MNHEY and SMNVEV (reference sequence). The CDR3 extends over 14 amino acids. CDR3 sequence: CASSSLLLWGEQYF.

The V call is TRBV3-1, the J call TRBJ1-2; TCRdb selects TRBD1, and the lack of DNA leaves this call unchecked. Germline V lookup: CDR1 LGHDT, CDR2 YNNKEL (reference sequence). There are 14 residues in the CDR3. The CDR3 reads CASSQGGTDYGYTF.

The chain joins TRBV7-8 to TRBJ2-7; lacking DNA, the TRBD1 call made by TCRdb goes unchecked. The CDR3 totals 13 residues. Germline CDR1 SGHVS, CDR2 FQNEAQ. CDR3 region: CASSLGVGGEQYF.

V and J are TRBV23-1 and TRBJ2-1; TCRdb names TRBD2, which stays unverified in the absence of DNA. TRBV23-1 is sorted into the ORF group, with uncertain function. CDR3 length: 16 residues. This CDR3 reads CASSQSAGGEDNEQFF.

V usage is TRBV12-5 and J usage is TRBJ1-1; the TRBD1 assignment by TCRdb is unverifiable without DNA. Germline loops: CDR1 LGHNT, CDR2 FRNRAP. The CDR3 is made up of 15 amino acids. CDR3 loop: CASGLAQGRNTEAFF.

This chain joins TRBV28 and TRBJ2-5; the D gene TCRdb calls, TRBD1, cannot be checked with no DNA. The CDR3 has 17 amino acids. CDR1 is MDHEN and CDR2 is SYDVKM in the germline V gene. The CDR3: CASSLLPWGGGSETQYF. Supplemented by reference TRBV28 and TRBJ2-5, the full variable domain reads DVKVTQSSRYLVKRTGEKVFLECVQDMDHENMFWYRQDPGLGLRLIYFSYDVKMKEKGDIPEGYSVSREKKERFSLILESASTNQTSMYLCASSLLPWGGGSETQYFGPGTRLLVL.

The CDR3 protein is CAISESLAGGPPYNEQFF. The chain is built from TRBV10-3 and TRBJ2-1; as DNA is missing, the TRBD2 call by TCRdb cannot be tested. The CDR3 has 18 residues. Germline CDR1 reads ENHRY; CDR2 reads SYGVKD.

The rearrangement joins TRBV29-1 to TRBJ2-7; the D call of TRBD1 rests on TCRdb alone, since no DNA is present to check it. CDR3 size: 13 residues. Germline CDR1 reads SQVTM; CDR2 reads ANQGSEA. The CDR3 loop is CSVEGQGSDEQYF.

J is TRBJ2-1 and V is TRBV7-8; the D gene TCRdb calls, TRBD2, cannot be checked with no DNA. Germline CDR1 and CDR2: SGHVS and FQNEAQ. The CDR3 totals 16 residues. This CDR3 reads CASSLAPSGSYNEQFF.